These 10 T cell receptor beta chains were all obtained from the same sample, sequenced in a study of T cell responses to AZD1222 COVID-19 vaccine. The assay was immunoSEQ multiplex PCR, and TCRdb's table has in-frame clones only and misses some. The sample holds 95,000 to 150,000 clones, approximately 90% seen once. The sample consisted of peripheral blood, taken on day 0 of AZD1222 vaccination. The receptors shown here come from an adult in good health.

This sequence joins TRBV28 and TRBJ2-7, with D possibly being TRBD1 or TRBD2 (5 bases each). CDR1 is MDHEN, CDR2 SYDVKM, per germline. This CDR3 contains 15 residues. Trimming pared 4 bases from V and 0 bases from J, leaving 13 bases between. The CDR3 loop is CASSSQGGSSYEQYF. CDR3 bases: TGTGCCAGCAGTTCCCAGGGTGGGAGCTCCTACGAGCAGTACTTC.

This chain joins TRBV19 and TRBJ2-2; 10 bases match TRBD2. V gave up 7 bases and J gave up 5 bases; unmatched junction bases: 13. This CDR3 is built from 17 residues. The germline CDR1 and CDR2 sequences are LNHDA and SQIVND (reference sequence). The DNA of the CDR3 is TGTGCCAGTACACGGTTCGGGACTAGCGAAGCGACCGGGGAGCTGTTTTTT. This gives the protein CASTRFGTSEATGELFF.

The chain employs TRBV27 and TRBJ2-1; weak D call: TRBD2 (5 bases). Germline CDR1 and CDR2: MNHEY and SMNVEV (reference sequence). This CDR3 comprises 14 residues. V was shortened by 0 bases and J by 11 bases, with 14 bases between the two germline ends. This chain's CDR3 is CASSLSRLAQKQFF. The CDR3 DNA is TGTGCCAGCAGTTTATCGCGTCTAGCCCAGAAGCAGTTCTTC.

This rearrangement joins TRBV14 to TRBJ1-1, with a tentative D call TRBD1 (6 bases). V lost 5 bases and J lost 1, with 14 bases in between. Germline assignment: CDR1 SGHDN and CDR2 FVKESK. The CDR3 extends over 15 amino acids. This chain's CDR3 is CASSGLTGQNTEAFF. In DNA form, the CDR3 reads TGTGCCAGCAGCGGGCTGACAGGACAGAACACTGAAGCTTTCTTT.

The chain has TRBV28 and TRBJ1-4; D gene unclear. This CDR3 contains 15 residues. V was shortened by 6 bases and J by 3 bases, with 14 bases between the two germline ends. Germline-derived CDR1 and CDR2 are MDHEN and SYDVKM. CDR3 residues: CASRRLKGANEKLFF. CDR3 nucleotides: TGTGCCAGCAGAAGACTGAAGGGCGCTAATGAAAAACTGTTTTTT. Full variable domain (missing parts from reference TRBV28 and TRBJ1-4): DVKVTQSSRYLVKRTGEKVFLECVQDMDHENMFWYRQDPGLGLRLIYFSYDVKMKEKGDIPEGYSVSREKKERFSLILESASTNQTSMYLCASRRLKGANEKLFFGSGTQLSVL.

This sequence joins TRBV11-2 and TRBJ1-3; D gene uncertain. Germline CDR1 reads SGHAT; CDR2 reads FQNNGV. The length of the CDR3 is 14 residues. V dropped 1 base and J dropped 4 bases, with 8 bases sitting between them. The CDR3 loop reads CASSLVGRGNTIYF. CDR3 bases: TGTGCCAGCAGCTTAGTAGGGAGAGGAAACACCATATATTTT. Complete variable domain (other parts from reference TRBV11-2 and TRBJ1-3): EAGVAQSPRYKIIEKRQSVAFWCNPISGHATLYWYQQILGQGPKLLIQFQNNGVVDDSQLPKDRFSAERLKGVDSTLKIQPAKLEDSAVYLCASSLVGRGNTIYFGEGSWLTVV.

This clone appeared once. This rearrangement joins TRBV20-1 to TRBJ2-6; D is possibly TRBD2 (6 bases). This CDR3 spans 15 amino acids. CDR1 and CDR2 (germline): DFQATT, SNEGSKA (reference sequence). V lost 3 bases to trimming and J lost 2 bases, with 11 bases between them. Here the CDR3 reads CSASSWGAGANVLTF. CDR3 bases: TGCAGTGCTAGTTCGTGGGGGGCTGGGGCCAACGTCCTGACTTTC.

The rearrangement links TRBV18 to TRBJ2-3; possibly TRBD2 for D (6 bases). V lost 2 bases, J lost 2 bases, and 11 bases lay in between. The CDR3 extends over 15 amino acids. CDR1 KGHSH and CDR2 LQKENI come from the germline V gene. CDR3 amino acids: CASSPNIAVTDTQYF. The CDR3 DNA follows: TGTGCCAGCTCACCAAACATAGCGGTCACAGATACGCAGTATTTT.

The chain joins TRBV6-5 to TRBJ1-5; 11 bases are a match to TRBD1. From germline, CDR1 is MNHEY and CDR2 SVGAGI. J gave up 6 bases and V 6 bases, and 7 bases lay outside the gene matches. This CDR3 spans 15 amino acids. CDR3 protein: CASSPGQGAGQPQHF. The CDR3 region has the DNA TGTGCCAGCAGCCCCGGACAGGGGGCCGGTCAGCCCCAGCATTTT.

J is TRBJ1-5 and V is TRBV19, with D unclear. The CDR3 is made up of 13 amino acids. The V gene lost 1 base and the J gene lost 7 bases, with 8 bases spanning the gap. The germline V gene has CDR1 LNHDA and CDR2 SQIVND (reference sequence). CDR3 amino acids: CASSIVVEQPQHF. The CDR3, as DNA: TGTGCCAGTAGTATAGTGGTGGAACAGCCCCAGCATTTT.